The source of this T cell receptor (beta chain) is a study of blood T cell repertoires in COVID-19. Study-level information: Acute and convalescent COVID-19 samples came from the United States, Italy and Spain.

Original analysis: Cell counts per sample came from amplifying reference gene primers. Assay: immunoSEQ multiplex PCR; the TCRdb copy retains only in-frame clones and omits some. V and J calls and clone size are given by that table; D and trimming were obtained from the DNA. The sample carries around 130,000 clones, 80% to 90% recorded once. Source material: peripheral blood. The receptor was isolated from a man in his 70s with active or convalescent COVID-19.

Here the CDR3 reads CASSQDEGVVEKLFF. Here the CDR3 DNA reads TGTGCCAGCAGCCAAGACGAGGGGGTGGTCGAAAAACTGTTTTTT. This chain joins TRBV3-1 (or the pseudogene TRBV3-2) and TRBJ1-4, with D possibly TRBD1 on 6 matching bases. The CDR3 contains 15 residues. Between the trimmed V and J ends, which lost 0 bases and 8 bases, there was a span of 13 bases. Germline CDR1 is LGHDT and CDR2 is YNNKEL (reference sequence).